The sample holds one count of the clone carrying this T cell receptor beta chain. These data belong to a study of blood T cell repertoires in COVID-19. Study-level information: Spain, Italy and the United States supplied samples that represented acute and convalescent COVID-19. Nucleic acid was either cDNA or gDNA, and it came from T cells, B-cell-depleted T cells, or PBMCs.

Which cohort a participant joined came from the clinical history participants gave. V dropped 6 bases and J dropped 2 bases, with 18 bases sitting between them. Germline V lookup: CDR1 KGHSH, CDR2 LQKENI. The CDR3 is made up of 16 amino acids. Clones were read by immunoSEQ multiplex PCR, and TCRdb kept only the in-frame ones, dropping some. Found here are just over 300,000 clones, approximately 90% of them singletons; the top ten hold about 4%. This receptor was taken from a man between 25 and 39 years old who had recovered from COVID-19. The sample was PBMCs or T cells enriched from blood (not recorded which). The rearrangement links TRBV18 to TRBJ2-3; D perhaps matches TRBD2 (6 bases). The DNA of the CDR3 is TGTGCCAGCTCCACCGGAGGGGCGCCAGTCACAGATACGCAGTATTTT. Its protein is CASSTGGAPVTDTQYF.